This paragraph covers one T cell receptor beta chain sequence. V lost 5 bases, J lost 4 bases, and 14 bases lay in between. The CDR3 length is 14 residues. Germline V CDR1 and CDR2: PRHDT, FYEKMQ (reference sequence). Authors' analysis steps: Amplifying reference gene primers gave estimates of nucleated cell counts. Using immunoSEQ multiplex PCR, the repertoire was profiled, and TCRdb retains in-frame clones only, with some absent. V, J and clone size reflect that table, while D and trimming were determined from the DNA. The repertoire has about 90,000 clones, 90% to 95% of them found once; the top ten carry about 1.8%. The data were taken from a study of blood T cell repertoires in COVID-19.

The sequencing input was peripheral blood. V and J are TRBV13 and TRBJ1-2, with D perhaps matching TRBD1 (5 bases). The receptor's source is a human donor with active COVID-19. The donor label of this sample is uncertain. DNA for the CDR3: TGTGCCAGCAGCGGAAGCCAGGGTGCCTATGGCTACACCTTC. As protein: CASSGSQGAYGYTF.